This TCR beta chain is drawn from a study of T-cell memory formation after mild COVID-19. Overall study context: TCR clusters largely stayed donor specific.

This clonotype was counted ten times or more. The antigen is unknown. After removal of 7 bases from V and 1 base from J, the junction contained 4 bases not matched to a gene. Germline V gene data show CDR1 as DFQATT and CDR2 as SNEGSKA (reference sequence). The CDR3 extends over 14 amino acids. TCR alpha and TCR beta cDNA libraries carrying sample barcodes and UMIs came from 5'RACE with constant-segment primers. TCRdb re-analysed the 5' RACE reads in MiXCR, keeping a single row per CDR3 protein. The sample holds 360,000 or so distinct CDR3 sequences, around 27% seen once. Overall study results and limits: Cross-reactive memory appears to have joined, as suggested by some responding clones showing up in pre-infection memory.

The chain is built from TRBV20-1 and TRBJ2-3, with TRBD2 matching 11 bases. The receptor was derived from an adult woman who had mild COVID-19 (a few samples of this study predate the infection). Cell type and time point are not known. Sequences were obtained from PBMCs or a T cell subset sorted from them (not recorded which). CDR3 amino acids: CSGLAGGRTDTQYF. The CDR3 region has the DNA TGCAGTGGCTTAGCGGGGGGGCGCACAGATACGCAGTATTTT.